A single sample gave rise to the 24 T cell receptor beta chains below, sequenced in a study of CD8 T cells in Susac syndrome. Random hexamers served to reverse transcribe about 0.5 to 1 ug RNA. TCRdb fed the immunoSEQ multiplex PCR reads into MiXCR, producing one record per CDR3 protein. The sample lists roughly 150,000 distinct CDR3 sequences; approximately 94% were seen once. Sequenced: CD4+ T cells from PBMCs. Source of these receptors: a human donor with Susac syndrome.

This CDR3 reads CASSLTQGSTDTQYF. Written as DNA, the CDR3 is TGCGCCAGCAGCCTAACGCAGGGATCCACAGATACGCAGTATTTT. The rearrangement links TRBV4-1 to TRBJ2-3, with D possibly matching TRBD1 (5 bases). In germline, CDR1 is MGHRA, CDR2 YSYEKL. This CDR3 comprises 15 residues. Trimming removed 4 bases at V and 2 bases at J, with 13 bases between.

This rearrangement joins TRBV29-1 to TRBJ2-1, with D perhaps matching TRBD2 (6 bases). V lost 8 bases to trimming and J lost 0 bases, with 14 bases between them. The germline gives CDR1 SQVTM, CDR2 ANQGSEA. CDR3 length: 14 residues. The CDR3 reads CSIGRGSSYNEQFF. DNA of the CDR3: TGCAGCATTGGTCGGGGGTCCTCCTACAATGAGCAGTTCTTC.

V and J are TRBV20-1 and TRBJ2-1; TRBD2 might be the D (6 bases). Germline-derived CDR1 and CDR2 are DFQATT and SNEGSKA (reference sequence). The CDR3 sequence is 15 residues long. V gave up 6 bases and J gave up 7 bases, with 22 bases separating them. The CDR3 protein is CSANVQELAWNEQFF. CDR3 DNA: TGCAGTGCCAACGTCCAGGAGCTAGCGTGGAATGAGCAGTTCTTC.

The chain employs TRBV29-1 and TRBJ2-7; perhaps TRBD1 as D (6 bases). CDR1 is SQVTM and CDR2 is ANQGSEA in the germline V gene. The V end lost 4 bases, the J end lost 6 bases, and 28 bases lay between the germline ends. The CDR3 length is 17 residues. CDR3 protein: CSVGITRTLQGMSEQYF. CDR3 sequence (DNA): TGCAGCGTTGGTATCACCCGGACCTTACAGGGCATGAGCGAGCAGTACTTC.

The DNA for the CDR3 is TGTGCCAGCAGTGGCCAGGCCAATCAGCCCCAGCATTTT. Translating it yields CASSGQANQPQHF. V and J are TRBV2 and TRBJ1-5; D remains ambiguous. Germline V lookup: CDR1 SNHLY, CDR2 FYNNEI. V lost 4 bases and J lost 3, with 7 bases in between. CDR3 length: 13 residues.

V usage is TRBV20-1 and J usage is TRBJ1-1; 8 bases map to TRBD1. V lost 2 bases, J lost 5 bases, and 13 bases stayed unmatched. Looked up from germline, CDR1 is DFQATT and CDR2 is SNEGSKA (reference sequence). The CDR3 extends over 16 amino acids. The CDR3 protein is CSARKAGQAFLTEAFF. The CDR3 nucleotides read TGCAGTGCTAGAAAAGCGGGACAGGCGTTCTTGACTGAAGCTTTCTTT.

The chain recombines TRBV20-1 with TRBJ1-2; D is perhaps TRBD1 (5 bases). This CDR3 comprises 14 residues. The V gene lost 5 bases and the J gene lost 4 bases, with 17 bases spanning the gap. The germline V gene encodes CDR1 DFQATT and CDR2 SNEGSKA (reference sequence). The CDR3 loop is CSAARGSSPYGYTF. In DNA, the CDR3 is TGCAGTGCTGCCCGGGGGAGCAGCCCCTATGGCTACACCTTC.

The chain employs TRBV5-6 and TRBJ2-7, with unresolved D. CDR1 SGHDT and CDR2 YYEEEE come from the germline V gene. Trimming pared 2 bases from V and 6 bases from J, leaving 6 bases between. The CDR3 has 11 amino acids. Here the CDR3 DNA reads TGTGCCAGCAGCTTCCCGGGCGAGCAGTACTTC. It yields the protein CASSFPGEQYF.

The CDR3 here is CASSRDSPSYEQYF. In DNA form, the CDR3 reads TGTGCCAGCAGTCGGGACTCACCCTCCTACGAGCAGTACTTC. The V call is TRBV28, the J call TRBJ2-7; D is perhaps TRBD2 (6 bases). Germline V gene lookup returns CDR1 MDHEN and CDR2 SYDVKM. V lost 5 bases and J lost 0, with 11 bases in between. This CDR3 has 14 residues.

This clonotype was picked up one time. The chain recombines TRBV29-1 with TRBJ2-3; TRBD1 aligns across 10 bases. The V gene's germline CDR1 is SQVTM and CDR2 ANQGSEA. The CDR3 consists of 14 residues. The CDR3 DNA sequence: TGCAGTGGGAAGGGACAGGGGCTTACAGATACGCAGTATTTT. Amino acid sequence: CSGKGQGLTDTQYF.

As regards this clonotype: Sequence at one end of the junction differs from germline and may be a read error. The chain uses TRBV3-1 and TRBJ2-5; D is perhaps TRBD2 (6 bases). From germline, CDR1 is LGHDT and CDR2 YNNKEL (reference sequence). The CDR3 spans 12 residues. In DNA form, the CDR3 reads TGTGCGAGCATAGCGGCCGGGGAGACCCAGTACTTC. Translating gives CASIAAGETQYF.

The chain joins TRBV6-1 to TRBJ2-5; tentative D call: TRBD1 (5 bases). The ends were cut back, 8 bases at V and 2 bases at J, with 9 bases in the middle. This CDR3 has 12 residues. Germline assignment: CDR1 MNHNS and CDR2 SASEGT. CDR3 nucleotides: TGTGCCAGCTGGGGCAGGCAAGAGACCCAGTACTTC. Encoded protein: CASWGRQETQYF.

This clonotype appeared a single time. The chain uses TRBV4-1 and TRBJ1-5; D is uncertain. The germline V and J ends were trimmed by 1 base and 4 bases, with 8 bases remaining between them. Germline V CDR1 and CDR2: MGHRA, YSYEKL. This CDR3 region has 14 residues. CDR3 DNA sequence: TGCGCCAGCAGCCAAGGTCGCCTTAATCAGCCCCAGCATTTT. Amino acids: CASSQGRLNQPQHF.

The chain links TRBV29-1 to TRBJ2-1, with D possibly matching TRBD1 (6 bases). Trimming removed 4 bases from V and 0 bases from J, with 10 bases in between. CDR3 length: 14 residues. Germline values: CDR1 SQVTM, CDR2 ANQGSEA. The CDR3 reads CSVVRGSSYNEQFF. The CDR3 DNA follows: TGCAGCGTTGTGAGGGGGAGCTCCTACAATGAGCAGTTCTTC.

The chain has TRBV29-1 and TRBJ2-3; 11 bases align to TRBD2. This CDR3 is 13 amino acids long. After removal of 1 base from V and 7 bases from J, the junction contained 1 base not matched to a gene. From germline, CDR1 is SQVTM and CDR2 ANQGSEA. CDR3 in amino acids: CSVEVTSGNTQYF. The CDR3 nucleotides read TGCAGCGTTGAAGTGACTAGCGGGAATACGCAGTATTTT.

This chain joins TRBV7-9 and TRBJ2-1; TRBD2 matches 9 bases. The CDR3 contains 16 residues. The V gene's germline CDR1 is SEHNR and CDR2 FQNEAQ (reference sequence). V lost 5 bases and J lost 6; bases outside the gene matches: 11. Here the CDR3 DNA reads TGTGCCAGCAGCCCGGGGGGAAGCGGGAGGATCAATGAGCAGTTCTTC. It specifies CASSPGGSGRINEQFF.

The chain couples TRBV28 to TRBJ1-3; no firm D call. The CDR3 runs to 14 residues. Germline V gives CDR1 MDHEN, CDR2 SYDVKM. Trimming took 7 bases from V and 0 from J, leaving 10 bases between them. Here the CDR3 reads CASTPSGSGNTIYF. CDR3 in DNA: TGTGCCAGCACCCCGTCGGGCTCTGGAAACACCATATATTTT.

The CDR3 is CASSFLGGLGQETQYF. The DNA for the CDR3 is TGTGCCAGCAGTTTTTTGGGCGGTCTCGGTCAAGAGACCCAGTACTTC. This chain links TRBV28 with TRBJ2-5; the D is unclear. Germline lookup yields CDR1 MDHEN and CDR2 SYDVKM. CDR3 length equals 16 residues. Trimming left V 3 bases short and J 2 bases short, with 16 bases between.

This clonotype has a single count. V is TRBV15 and J is TRBJ2-5; 9 nucleotides agree with TRBD1. The CDR3 loop spans 15 amino acids. In germline, CDR1 is LNHNV, CDR2 YYDKDF (reference sequence). V trimming: 1 base; J trimming: 3 bases; junction bases outside the gene matches: 3. CDR3: CATSRAGQGKETQYF. CDR3 DNA sequence: TGTGCCACCAGCAGAGCGGGACAGGGAAAAGAGACCCAGTACTTC. Together with reference TRBV15 and TRBJ2-5, the CDR3 gives the full variable domain: DAMVIQNPRYQVTQFGKPVTLSCSQTLNHNVMYWYQQKSSQAPKLLFHYYDKDFNNEADTPDNFQSRRPNTSFCFLDIRSPGLGDTAMYLCATSRAGQGKETQYFGPGTRLLVL.

V gene TRBV12-3 or TRBV12-4 combines with J gene TRBJ2-7; perhaps TRBD2 as D (6 bases). Trimming took 5 bases from V and 6 from J, leaving 17 bases between them. This CDR3 has 14 residues. The CDR3 nucleotides read TGTGCCAGCAGTGTATTCGTCCGGGACTTCGAGCAGTACTTC. This gives the protein CASSVFVRDFEQYF.

The chain combines TRBV20-1 with TRBJ1-6; the D gene is possibly TRBD1 (6 bases). The CDR3 length is 13 residues. Germline lookup yields CDR1 DFQATT and CDR2 SNEGSKA (reference sequence). V lost 5 bases and J lost 6, with 11 bases in between. The CDR3 reads CSAHRESNSPLHF. The CDR3 bases are TGCAGTGCTCACAGGGAGTCTAATTCACCCCTCCACTTT.

The genes are TRBV14 and TRBJ1-1; possibly TRBD1 for D (6 bases). Germline CDR1 reads SGHDN; CDR2 reads FVKESK. The CDR3 has 13 amino acids. V lost 5 bases to trimming and J lost 3 bases, with 10 bases between them. The CDR3 nucleotides read TGTGCCAGCAGCGTCAGGGGAGACACTGAAGCTTTCTTT. Translating it yields CASSVRGDTEAFF.

CDR3 nucleotide sequence: TGTGCCAGCAGCTTATGGGAGGGAATAGAGACCCAGTACTTC. Translated, it gives CASSLWEGIETQYF. This chain connects TRBV7-9 to TRBJ2-5; 7 bases align to TRBD2. Trimming removed 2 bases from V and 4 bases from J; junction bases left unmatched: 4. The germline CDR1 and CDR2 sequences are SEHNR and FQNEAQ (reference sequence). The length of the CDR3 is 14 residues.

The V gene is TRBV28, the J gene TRBJ2-6; possible D gene TRBD1, 5 bases. Looked up from germline, CDR1 is MDHEN and CDR2 is SYDVKM. Trimming left V 5 bases short and J 0 bases short, with 17 bases between. This CDR3 is 18 amino acids long. The CDR3 nucleotides are TGTGCCAGCAGTCATCAGGGTCTGGATATCTCTGGGGCCAACGTCCTGACTTTC. Translating it yields CASSHQGLDISGANVLTF.